Below, 21 T cell receptor beta chains from the same sample are listed, as sequenced in a study of T cells after yellow fever vaccination. TCRdb fed the 5' RACE reads into MiXCR, producing one record per CDR3 protein. This table holds 500,000 to 650,000 distinct CDR3 sequences, about 17% found once. Here the sequenced sample was PBMCs, taken about 5 days after the first yellow fever vaccination. All receptors come from a man aged 18-30 years who received the YFV17D yellow fever vaccine.

This clonotype was seen more than once but under ten times. DNA of the CDR3: TGCGCCAGCAGCCAAGGTCTAGAAGGCGAAGGGCCGAGCTCCTACAATGAGCAGTTCTTC. This translates into CASSQGLEGEGPSSYNEQFF. The J gene is TRBJ2-1, the V gene TRBV4-3, with no clear D. This CDR3 has 20 amino acids. Trimming shortened V by 1 base and J by 0 bases, and 22 bases separated the two germline ends. From germline, CDR1 is LGHNA and CDR2 YSLEER.

The chain recombines TRBV9 with TRBJ2-7, with D possibly being TRBD2 (6 bases). The germline CDR1 and CDR2 sequences are SGDLS and YYNGEE. Trimming cost V 0 bases and J 2 bases, with 15 bases left between them. The CDR3 has 16 residues. CDR3 residues: CASSVGVKGRPYEQYF. CDR3 nucleotide sequence: TGTGCCAGCAGCGTAGGGGTGAAGGGGAGGCCCTACGAGCAGTACTTC.

The chain has TRBV12-3 or TRBV12-4 and TRBJ2-5, with 13 nucleotides matching TRBD2. The CDR3 has 15 amino acids. V trimming: 8 bases; J trimming: 1 base; junction bases outside the gene matches: 4. The CDR3 sequence: CASRRLAGGQETQYF. The CDR3 DNA reads TGTGCCAGCCGTAGACTAGCGGGGGGCCAAGAGACCCAGTACTTC.

This clonotype was counted only a few times. The chain is built from TRBV11-2 and TRBJ2-3; TRBD1 is a possible D gene (6 bases). Germline V gene sequence: CDR1 SGHAT, CDR2 FQNNGV. Trimming stripped 7 bases from V and 1 base from J, with 12 bases between. The CDR3 is 14 amino acids. The DNA of the CDR3 is TGTGCCAGCACGGCCGGGACACGCACAGATACGCAGTATTTT. Residues: CASTAGTRTDTQYF. Looking up the rest from reference TRBV11-2 and TRBJ2-3 gives the full variable domain: EAGVAQSPRYKIIEKRQSVAFWCNPISGHATLYWYQQILGQGPKLLIQFQNNGVVDDSQLPKDRFSAERLKGVDSTLKIQPAKLEDSAVYLCASTAGTRTDTQYFGPGTRLTVL.

The chain is built from TRBV27 and TRBJ1-1, with 8 bases identical to TRBD1. Germline CDR1 is MNHEY and CDR2 is SMNVEV (reference sequence). This CDR3 has 16 residues. Unmatched junction bases numbered 12, after V lost 5 bases and J lost 4 bases. CDR3 in amino acids: CASSPPPTGVVTEAFF. CDR3 in DNA: TGTGCCAGCAGTCCGCCCCCGACAGGGGTGGTCACTGAAGCTTTCTTT.

This clonotype has a handful of counts. The rearrangement links TRBV7-2 to TRBJ2-1; 8 bases line up with TRBD2. The CDR3 has 17 residues. Germline V gives CDR1 SGHTA, CDR2 FQGNSA. Trimming removed 7 bases from V and 4 bases from J; junction bases left unmatched: 15. CDR3 sequence reads: CASTLLVGRGAYNEQFF. The CDR3 DNA reads as TGTGCCAGCACCCTACTGGTAGGGCGGGGGGCATACAATGAGCAGTTCTTC.

V is TRBV7-2 and J is TRBJ2-3; D is unresolved. Germline assignment: CDR1 SGHTA and CDR2 FQGNSA. V shed 1 base and J shed 2 bases, with 10 bases lying between them. The CDR3 length is 15 residues. The CDR3 nucleotides read TGTGCCAGCAGCTTAGTTGGCCAAAACACAGATACGCAGTATTTT. As protein: CASSLVGQNTDTQYF.

The CDR3 protein is CASSLVLINEQFF. As DNA, the CDR3 is TGTGCCAGCAGCTTAGTGTTGATAAATGAGCAGTTCTTC. The chain employs TRBV7-9 and TRBJ2-1; the D is unclear. Between the trimmed V and J ends, which lost 1 base and 7 bases, there was a span of 8 bases. Germline V gene sequence: CDR1 SEHNR, CDR2 FQNEAQ (reference sequence). The CDR3 extends over 13 amino acids. Based on the CDR3 plus reference TRBV7-9 and TRBJ2-1, the full variable domain is DTGVSQNPRHKITKRGQNVTFRCDPISEHNRLYWYRQTLGQGPEFLTYFQNEAQLEKSRLLSDRFSAERPKGSFSTLEIQRTEQGDSAMYLCASSLVLINEQFFGPGTRLTVL.

The chain has TRBV20-1 and TRBJ2-5; possibly TRBD2 for D (6 bases). The CDR3 is 14 residues long. The germline V gene has CDR1 DFQATT and CDR2 SNEGSKA (reference sequence). V was shortened by 0 bases and J by 2 bases, with 10 bases between the two germline ends. DNA for the CDR3: TGCAGTGCTAGAGATGGGGGGAAGCAAGAGACCCAGTACTTC. Its protein is CSARDGGKQETQYF.

This clonotype was detected only a few times. The gene calls are TRBV20-1 and TRBJ2-3; 12 bases fit TRBD1. The CDR3 runs to 17 residues. With V trimmed by 3 bases and J by 0 bases, 7 bases remained unmatched. Germline CDR1 and CDR2: DFQATT and SNEGSKA (reference sequence). CDR3 amino acids: CSARGQGATYSTDTQYF. In DNA, the CDR3 is TGCAGTGCTAGGGGACAGGGGGCCACATATAGCACAGATACGCAGTATTTT.

This chain uses TRBV20-1 with TRBJ1-2; maybe TRBD1 (5 bases). This CDR3 spans 15 amino acids. Trimming took 5 bases from V and 5 from J, leaving 21 bases between them. Germline CDR1 and CDR2: DFQATT and SNEGSKA (reference sequence). The CDR3 spells CSALRDSTLLYGYTF. CDR3 bases: TGCAGTGCTCTCCGGGACTCTACCTTATTATATGGCTACACCTTC.

This clonotype was found a few times. The rearrangement uses TRBV5-1 and TRBJ1-1, with D hard to call. Germline CDR1 reads SGHRS; CDR2 reads YFSETQ. This CDR3 has 16 residues. Trimming removed 3 bases from V and 4 bases from J, with 19 bases in between. CDR3 residues: CASSSANGVAGTEAFF. The CDR3 bases are TGCGCCAGCAGCTCAGCCAATGGGGTAGCGGGCACTGAAGCTTTCTTT.

The chain joins TRBV11-2 to TRBJ2-5; tentatively, D is TRBD2 (5 bases). Trimming took off 1 base at V and 7 bases at J, with 7 bases between the two ends. Germline lookup yields CDR1 SGHAT and CDR2 FQNNGV. The CDR3 runs 12 residues. The CDR3 spells CASSLAAGTQYF. The CDR3 DNA is TGTGCCAGCAGCTTAGCCGCGGGGACCCAGTACTTC.

The chain links TRBV19 to TRBJ2-3; tentatively, D is TRBD2 (6 bases). Germline V CDR1 and CDR2: LNHDA, SQIVND (reference sequence). The CDR3 sequence is 15 residues long. The V gene lost 4 bases and the J gene lost 6 bases, with 17 bases spanning the gap. The CDR3 protein is CASSTERLAGDTQYF. The CDR3, as DNA: TGTGCCAGTAGTACCGAGAGGCTCGCGGGGGATACGCAGTATTTT.

This clonotype was picked up a small number of times. This chain joins TRBV11-1 and TRBJ1-1, with TRBD1 matching over 9 bases. Germline CDR1 is SGHAT and CDR2 is FQDESV (reference sequence). V trimming: 5 bases; J trimming: 4 bases; junction bases outside the gene matches: 17. This CDR3 region has 18 residues. The CDR3 DNA reads as TGTGCCAGCAGCGCGCAACCGGGACAGGGTTTGGGAGGCACTGAAGCTTTCTTT. As protein: CASSAQPGQGLGGTEAFF. The full variable domain, in which reference TRBV11-1 and TRBJ1-1 provide the parts outside the CDR3, is EAEVAQSPRYKITEKSQAVAFWCDPISGHATLYWYRQILGQGPELLVQFQDESVVDDSQLPKDRFSAERLKGVDSTLKIQPAELGDSAMYLCASSAQPGQGLGGTEAFFGQGTRLTVV.

J is TRBJ2-7 and V is TRBV2, with D perhaps matching TRBD1 or TRBD2 (5 bases each). V was shortened by 3 bases and J by 3 bases, with 15 bases between the two germline ends. The germline V gene has CDR1 SNHLY and CDR2 FYNNEI. The CDR3 sequence is 15 residues long. The CDR3 region has the DNA TGTGCCAGCAGTGAGGGGGTCCCCGGGCTCTACGAGCAGTACTTC. Protein product: CASSEGVPGLYEQYF.

This clonotype was observed a handful of times. This chain links TRBV6-2 or TRBV6-3 with TRBJ2-3, with D possibly called TRBD1 or TRBD2 (5 bases each). The CDR3 runs 15 residues. Germline V CDR1 and CDR2: MNHEY, SVGEGT. V was shortened by 2 bases and J by 2 bases, with 11 bases between the two germline ends. CDR3 sequence (DNA): TGTGCCAGCAGTTACCGGGACGGATACACAGATACGCAGTATTTT. Translating it yields CASSYRDGYTDTQYF.

In its sample, this clonotype was seen a few times. The chain employs TRBV7-8 and TRBJ2-5; perhaps TRBD2 as D (6 bases). The V gene lost 5 bases and the J gene lost 7 bases, with 14 bases spanning the gap. Germline values: CDR1 SGHVS, CDR2 FQNEAQ. The CDR3 loop spans 13 amino acids. The CDR3 DNA sequence: TGTGCCAGCAGCACCAACCCCGGGGGGACCCAGTACTTC. Protein: CASSTNPGGTQYF. Full variable domain (remainder filled in from reference TRBV7-8 and TRBJ2-5): GAGVSQSPRYKVAKRGQDVALRCDPISGHVSLFWYQQALGQGPEFLTYFQNEAQLDKSGLPSDRFFAERPEGSVSTLKIQRTQQEDSAVYLCASSTNPGGTQYFGPGTRLLVL.

The chain combines TRBV6-5 with TRBJ2-7; D gene unclear. V gave up 0 bases and J gave up 2 bases, with 5 bases separating them. Germline V gene sequence: CDR1 MNHEY, CDR2 SVGAGI. The CDR3 covers 13 residues. The CDR3: CASSYSMTYEQYF. In DNA form, the CDR3 reads TGTGCCAGCAGTTACTCGATGACCTACGAGCAGTACTTC.

This clonotype came up a few times. The chain recombines TRBV11-2 with TRBJ2-4, with TRBD2 matching 15 bases. CDR3 size: 18 residues. V lost 3 bases and J lost 3; bases outside the gene matches: 6. CDR1 is SGHAT, CDR2 FQNNGV, per germline. CDR3 DNA sequence: TGTGCCAGCAGCTTCCGGACTAGCGGGGGGGCAGGCAAAAACATTCAGTACTTC. The encoded protein is CASSFRTSGGAGKNIQYF.

This rearrangement joins TRBV7-2 to TRBJ1-3; no definite D call. The germline V and J ends were trimmed by 3 bases and 1 base, with 10 bases remaining between them. The CDR3 loop spans 15 amino acids. Germline CDR1 is SGHTA and CDR2 is FQGNSA. The CDR3 DNA is TGTGCCAGCAGCTTTCGGGGTGCGTCTGGAAACACCATATATTTT. This encodes CASSFRGASGNTIYF.